A selection of T cell receptor beta chains follows, all from one sample in a study of blood T cell repertoires in COVID-19. TCRdb's table, derived via immunoSEQ multiplex PCR, lists solely in-frame clones and lacks some. Of a few hundred thousand clones listed, about 91% are singletons. Sequencing used PBMCs or T cells enriched from blood (not recorded which). Receptors originate from a human donor in a cohort exposed to, infected with or recovered from COVID-19 (not recorded which). The donor label of this sample is uncertain. CDR3s include the opening cysteine and the closing phenylalanine or tryptophan. The D gene is left open where the match is weak. Size is omitted from some rows. Given values are once, few, many or a class for expanded clones.

D gene: -; clone size: -; V gene: TRBV10-2; J gene: TRBJ1-3; CDR3 DNA: TGCGCCAGCAGTGGGAATCAGGGATCTGGAAACACCATATATTTT; CDR3 protein: CASSGNQGSGNTIYF
D gene: -; clone size: -; V gene: TRBV6-5; J gene: TRBJ1-1; CDR3 DNA: TGTGCCAGTTTAATCACACAGGGCATGAACACTGAAGCTTTCTTT; CDR3 protein: CASLITQGMNTEAFF
D gene: TRBD2; clone size: -; V gene: TRBV18; J gene: TRBJ2-3; CDR3 DNA: TGTGCCAGCTCCCTGCAGCGGGGGGGCACAGATACGCAGTATTTT; CDR3 protein: CASSLQRGGTDTQYF
D gene: TRBD1; clone size: -; V gene: TRBV9; J gene: TRBJ1-1; CDR3 DNA: TGTGCCAGCAGCCCACACGGGACAGGGTCCGATGAAGCTTTCTTT; CDR3 protein: CASSPHGTGSDEAFF
D gene: TRBD1; clone size: -; V gene: TRBV27; J gene: TRBJ2-7; CDR3 DNA: TGTGCCAGCAGTTTATCGGGACAGGCCTCCTACGAGCAGTACTTC; CDR3 protein: CASSLSGQASYEQYF
D gene: -; clone size: -; V gene: TRBV27; J gene: TRBJ1-5; CDR3 DNA: TGTGCCAGCAGCCCGAGGGAGGGCCAGCCCCAGCATTTT; CDR3 protein: CASSPREGQPQHF
D gene: -; clone size: -; V gene: TRBV3-1/TRBV3-2; J gene: TRBJ2-7; CDR3 DNA: TGTGCCAGCAGCCGGGCTCCGGGAACCGAGCAGTACTTC; CDR3 protein: CASSRAPGTEQYF
D gene: TRBD1; clone size: -; V gene: TRBV10-3; J gene: TRBJ1-2; CDR3 DNA: TGTGCCATCAGTGCGCAGGGGGCGTGGGGCTACACCTTC; CDR3 protein: CAISAQGAWGYTF
D gene: -; clone size: -; V gene: TRBV12-3/TRBV12-4; J gene: TRBJ1-1; CDR3 DNA: TGTGCCAGCAGTGCGAGTCATTTGGAAGCTTTCTTT; CDR3 protein: CASSASHLEAFF
D gene: TRBD1; clone size: -; V gene: TRBV10-3; J gene: TRBJ2-1; CDR3 DNA: TGTGCCGTAGATCCGGGACAGGGGGGCGGTGAGCAGTTCTTC; CDR3 protein: CAVDPGQGGGEQFF
D gene: TRBD2; clone size: -; V gene: TRBV18; J gene: TRBJ2-7; CDR3 DNA: TGTGCCAGCTCACCAGCTAGCGGGGGCTACGAGCAGTACTTC; CDR3 protein: CASSPASGGYEQYF
D gene: -; clone size: few; V gene: TRBV15; J gene: TRBJ1-5; CDR3 DNA: TGTGCCACCAGCACTGAGAGTTTAAGAGATCAGCCCCAGCATTTT; CDR3 protein: CATSTESLRDQPQHF
D gene: -; clone size: -; V gene: TRBV19; J gene: TRBJ2-2; CDR3 DNA: TGTGCCAGTACCTTACTTCCGACAGGGAACACCGGGGAGCTGTTTTTT; CDR3 protein: CASTLLPTGNTGELFF
D gene: -; clone size: -; V gene: TRBV7-9; J gene: TRBJ1-2; CDR3 DNA: TGTGCCAGCAGCTTTAGACAGAATGGCTACACCTTC; CDR3 protein: CASSFRQNGYTF
D gene: TRBD2; clone size: -; V gene: TRBV19; J gene: TRBJ2-1; CDR3 DNA: TGTGCCAGTTCTACTAGCGGGGCAAGCTCCTACAATGAGCAGTTCTTC; CDR3 protein: CASSTSGASSYNEQFF
D gene: TRBD2; clone size: once; V gene: TRBV30; J gene: TRBJ2-2; CDR3 DNA: TGTGCCTGGGAGGGACTAGCGGCCGGGGAGCTGTTTTTT; CDR3 protein: CAWEGLAAGELFF
D gene: TRBD1; clone size: few; V gene: TRBV27; J gene: TRBJ1-5; CDR3 DNA: TGTGCCAGCAGCGCATTGACAGGGGGCAATCAGCCCCAGCATTTT; CDR3 protein: CASSALTGGNQPQHF
D gene: TRBD1; clone size: -; V gene: TRBV29-1; J gene: TRBJ1-5; CDR3 DNA: TGCAGCGTCGCTCCGGGACAGAGACTCTATAGCAATCAGCCCCAGCATTTT; CDR3 protein: CSVAPGQRLYSNQPQHF
D gene: TRBD1; clone size: once; V gene: TRBV5-6; J gene: TRBJ2-7; CDR3 DNA: TGTGCCAGCAGCTTGGGGGGACAGGGGTTATACGAGCAGTACTTC; CDR3 protein: CASSLGGQGLYEQYF
D gene: TRBD1; clone size: many; V gene: TRBV6-5; J gene: TRBJ1-2; CDR3 DNA: TGTGCCAGCCTATGGGGACAGGGGCGCGGTGGCTACACCTTC; CDR3 protein: CASLWGQGRGGYTF
D gene: -; clone size: -; V gene: TRBV9; J gene: TRBJ2-7; CDR3 DNA: TGTGCCAGCAGCCCTCAGACAGGCCCAATCTCCTACGAGCAGTACTTC; CDR3 protein: CASSPQTGPISYEQYF
D gene: -; clone size: -; V gene: TRBV19; J gene: TRBJ1-2; CDR3 DNA: TGTGCCAGTAGCCCAGACAGCTTCTATGGCTACACCTTC; CDR3 protein: CASSPDSFYGYTF
D gene: -; clone size: -; V gene: TRBV5-8; J gene: TRBJ1-2; CDR3 DNA: TGTGCCAGCAGCTTGGCAGGGTCAAACGGCTACACCTTC; CDR3 protein: CASSLAGSNGYTF
D gene: -; clone size: -; V gene: TRBV30; J gene: TRBJ1-2; CDR3 DNA: TGTGCCTGGAAGGACACATCCATACATGGCTACACCTTC; CDR3 protein: CAWKDTSIHGYTF
D gene: -; clone size: -; V gene: TRBV14; J gene: TRBJ1-2; CDR3 DNA: TGTGCCAGCAGCCCGCGACAGCTAGATGGCTACACCTTC; CDR3 protein: CASSPRQLDGYTF
D gene: TRBD1; clone size: -; V gene: TRBV19; J gene: TRBJ1-2; CDR3 DNA: TGTGCCAGTAGCGGGGGACAGGGAAGTAATGGCTACACCTTC; CDR3 protein: CASSGGQGSNGYTF
D gene: -; clone size: -; V gene: TRBV7-2; J gene: TRBJ2-5; CDR3 DNA: TGTGCCAGCAGCCCCGGAGGGTTGGAGACCCAGTACTTC; CDR3 protein: CASSPGGLETQYF
D gene: TRBD1; clone size: once; V gene: TRBV30; J gene: TRBJ1-4; CDR3 DNA: TGTGCCTGGAGTGTCGGGGGACAGGGAGGCGAAAAACTGTTTTTT; CDR3 protein: CAWSVGGQGGEKLFF
D gene: -; clone size: -; V gene: TRBV9; J gene: TRBJ1-4; CDR3 DNA: TGTGCCAGCAGCGTAGACAGTTTTCCTGAAAAACTGTTTTTT; CDR3 protein: CASSVDSFPEKLFF
D gene: TRBD1; clone size: -; V gene: TRBV4-2; J gene: TRBJ1-3; CDR3 DNA: TGTGCCAGCAGCCATTTTGAGGGGGCGGGAAACACCATATATTTT; CDR3 protein: CASSHFEGAGNTIYF
D gene: TRBD2; clone size: -; V gene: TRBV5-4; J gene: TRBJ2-4; CDR3 DNA: TGTGCCAGCAGCCCCCCGGGACTAGCGGGGGCCATAGCCAAAAACATTCAGTACTTC; CDR3 protein: CASSPPGLAGAIAKNIQYF
D gene: -; clone size: -; V gene: TRBV2; J gene: TRBJ1-1; CDR3 DNA: TGTGCCAGCAGTGAGGGGGCGGACACTGAAGCTTTCTTT; CDR3 protein: CASSEGADTEAFF
D gene: TRBD1; clone size: few; V gene: TRBV9; J gene: TRBJ2-6; CDR3 DNA: TGTGCCAGCAGCCATCCCGGGGACAGGGGATCTGGGGCCAACGTCCTGACTTTC; CDR3 protein: CASSHPGDRGSGANVLTF